These T cell receptor beta chains were read from a single sample in a study of CD8+ T cells in alopecia areata. TCRdb's table, derived via immunoSEQ multiplex PCR, lists solely in-frame clones and lacks some. The sample has 130,000 to 150,000 clones, about 51% seen once. The sequencing here drew on CD4+ T cells sorted from blood, taken at week 0. These TCRs come from a human donor with alopecia areata. Each CDR3 is given with its conserved first and last residue. The order of the fields is V gene, clone size, D gene, J gene, CDR3 protein, CDR3 DNA. D genes are given only for firm matches. Where a row states a size, it is once, few, many or the class of an expanded clone; other rows omit it.

V: TRBV19
size: .
D: .
J: TRBJ1-1
CDR3: CASRNGVSTEAFF
DNA: TGTGCCAGTAGAAACGGGGTGAGCACTGAAGCTTTCTTT

V: TRBV7-2
size: few
D: .
J: TRBJ1-2
CDR3: CASSFSPTNNYGYTF
DNA: TGTGCCAGCAGCTTCAGCCCAACCAATAACTATGGCTACACCTTC

V: TRBV30
size: .
D: .
J: TRBJ2-1
CDR3: CAWSASGSEQFF
DNA: TGTGCCTGGAGCGCAAGCGGGTCTGAGCAGTTCTTC

V: TRBV5-6
size: few
D: TRBD2
J: TRBJ2-1
CDR3: CASSPSPGLAGGNEQFF
DNA: TGTGCCAGCAGCCCGTCACCGGGACTAGCGGGAGGCAATGAGCAGTTCTTC

V: TRBV4-3
size: .
D: TRBD2
J: TRBJ2-5
CDR3: CASSQDLGGSVFGETQYF
DNA: TGCGCCAGCAGCCAAGATTTAGGCGGGAGCGTTTTTGGAGAGACCCAGTACTTC

V: TRBV29-1
size: .
D: .
J: TRBJ2-5
CDR3: CSVQGGPASQETQYF
DNA: TGCAGCGTTCAGGGGGGCCCGGCTTCCCAAGAGACCCAGTACTTC

V: TRBV9
size: .
D: .
J: TRBJ1-3
CDR3: CASSPILSGNTIYF
DNA: TGTGCCAGCAGCCCGATTCTCTCTGGAAACACCATATATTTT

V: TRBV25-1
size: .
D: .
J: TRBJ1-2
CDR3: CASSEPGALNYGYTF
DNA: TGTGCCAGCAGTGAACCGGGGGCCCTGAACTATGGCTACACCTTC

V: TRBV29-1
size: few
D: .
J: TRBJ2-7
CDR3: CSVAKADEQYF
DNA: TGCAGCGTGGCTAAAGCGGATGAGCAGTACTTC

V: TRBV5-1
size: few
D: TRBD1
J: TRBJ2-7
CDR3: CASNTGVEGEQYF
DNA: TGCGCCAGCAATACAGGGGTCGAAGGGGAGCAGTACTTC

V: TRBV6-1
size: .
D: TRBD1
J: TRBJ1-2
CDR3: CASRRDRVLSDGYTF
DNA: TGTGCCAGCCGCCGGGACAGGGTACTTTCGGATGGCTACACCTTC

V: TRBV2
size: .
D: .
J: TRBJ2-7
CDR3: CASSDGGLASYEQYF
DNA: TGTGCCAGCAGTGATGGTGGGCTAGCGTCCTACGAGCAGTACTTC

V: TRBV10-3
size: .
D: TRBD2
J: TRBJ2-5
CDR3: CAIASGRAETQYF
DNA: TGTGCCATCGCTAGCGGGCGGGCCGAGACCCAGTACTTC

V: TRBV15
size: .
D: .
J: TRBJ2-3
CDR3: CATSTTRRRGTDTQYF
DNA: TGTGCCACCAGCACGACACGCCGCCGGGGCACAGATACGCAGTATTTT

V: TRBV15
size: .
D: .
J: TRBJ1-5
CDR3: CATSRVRGSNQPQHF
DNA: TGTGCCACCAGCAGAGTTCGAGGGAGCAATCAGCCCCAGCATTTT

V: TRBV6-8
size: .
D: .
J: TRBJ2-1
CDR3: CASLSLRALDEQFF
DNA: TGTGCCAGCTTATCACTAAGGGCGTTGGATGAGCAGTTCTTC

V: TRBV7-7
size: .
D: .
J: TRBJ2-1
CDR3: CASSPQSGVYNEQFF
DNA: TGTGCTAGCAGCCCCCAGTCGGGGGTCTACAATGAGCAGTTCTTC

V: TRBV9
size: .
D: TRBD2
J: TRBJ2-5
CDR3: CASSEGTSGRTETQYF
DNA: TGTGCCAGCAGCGAAGGGACTAGCGGGAGGACGGAGACCCAGTACTTC

V: TRBV20-1
size: few
D: .
J: TRBJ1-1
CDR3: CSVTEAFF
DNA: TGCAGTGTGACTGAAGCTTTCTTT

V: TRBV6-5
size: .
D: .
J: TRBJ2-4
CDR3: CASSVGGTENIQYF
DNA: TGTGCCAGCAGTGTGGGGGGTACAGAAAACATTCAGTACTTC

V: TRBV4-3
size: .
D: .
J: TRBJ2-7
CDR3: CASSQDRTYNYEQYF
DNA: TGCGCCAGCAGCCAAGATCGGACTTACAACTACGAGCAGTACTTC

V: TRBV10-3
size: few
D: TRBD2
J: TRBJ2-7
CDR3: CAISTSGISYEQYF
DNA: TGTGCCATCAGTACGAGCGGGATTTCTTACGAGCAGTACTTC

V: TRBV6-5
size: .
D: TRBD1
J: TRBJ1-5
CDR3: CASSRTGVNQPQHF
DNA: TGTGCCAGCAGCAGAACAGGGGTCAATCAGCCCCAGCATTTT

V: TRBV9
size: .
D: TRBD1
J: TRBJ1-1
CDR3: CASSAQTGKTEAFF
DNA: TGTGCCAGCAGCGCCCAGACAGGGAAAACTGAAGCTTTCTTT

V: TRBV15
size: .
D: .
J: TRBJ2-1
CDR3: CATSIQQGYEQFF
DNA: TGTGCCACCAGCATCCAACAGGGCTATGAGCAGTTCTTC

V: TRBV10-3
size: .
D: TRBD2
J: TRBJ2-2
CDR3: CAIRPDFAGGPKGTGELFF
DNA: TGTGCCATCAGGCCCGACTTTGCGGGAGGGCCAAAGGGCACCGGGGAGCTGTTTTTT

V: TRBV29-1
size: few
D: TRBD2
J: TRBJ2-7
CDR3: CSARLAGGSEQYF
DNA: TGCAGCGCAAGACTAGCGGGAGGGAGTGAGCAGTACTTC

V: TRBV30
size: .
D: .
J: TRBJ2-3
CDR3: CAWRKRSTDTQYF
DNA: TGTGCCTGGAGAAAGAGAAGCACAGATACGCAGTATTTT

V: TRBV28
size: few
D: TRBD1
J: TRBJ2-7
CDR3: CASKDRGYEQYF
DNA: TGTGCCAGTAAAGACAGGGGTTACGAGCAGTACTTC

V: TRBV4-1
size: .
D: .
J: TRBJ2-5
CDR3: CASSPDITQETQYF
DNA: TGCGCCAGCAGCCCGGACATAACCCAAGAGACCCAGTACTTC

V: TRBV5-1
size: few
D: .
J: TRBJ2-5
CDR3: CASSLGTTAQETQYF
DNA: TGCGCCAGCAGCTTGGGCACGACAGCCCAAGAGACCCAGTACTTC

V: TRBV28
size: .
D: TRBD2
J: TRBJ2-1
CDR3: CASGTGGGGNEQFF
DNA: TGTGCCTCAGGGACGGGAGGGGGAGGCAATGAGCAGTTCTTC

V: TRBV29-1
size: few
D: .
J: TRBJ2-5
CDR3: CSVVVETQYF
DNA: TGCAGCGTTGTTGTAGAGACCCAGTACTTC

V: TRBV5-1
size: few
D: .
J: TRBJ2-5
CDR3: CASSSTGGEETQYF
DNA: TGCGCCAGCAGCTCCACGGGCGGGGAGGAGACCCAGTACTTC

V: TRBV7-9
size: few
D: .
J: TRBJ2-5
CDR3: CASSLPGFQETQYF
DNA: TGTGCCAGCAGCCTACCGGGCTTCCAAGAGACCCAGTACTTC

V: TRBV27
size: few
D: TRBD1
J: TRBJ2-5
CDR3: CASSHRGGETQYF
DNA: TGTGCCAGCAGCCACAGGGGTGGGGAGACCCAGTACTTC

V: TRBV5-4
size: .
D: TRBD1
J: TRBJ1-1
CDR3: CASSLDRGISNTEAFF
DNA: TGTGCCAGCAGCTTAGACAGGGGTATATCGAACACTGAAGCTTTCTTT

V: TRBV30
size: once
D: TRBD1
J: TRBJ1-5
CDR3: CAWGDRGRPQHF
DNA: TGTGCCTGGGGAGACAGGGGGCGTCCCCAGCATTTT

V: TRBV30
size: .
D: TRBD1
J: TRBJ2-4
CDR3: CAWSLYEGQGRRNIQYF
DNA: TGTGCCTGGAGTTTGTATGAGGGACAGGGCCGCAGGAACATTCAGTACTTC

V: TRBV29-1
size: .
D: TRBD1
J: TRBJ2-1
CDR3: CSVGRQGEQFF
DNA: TGCAGCGTCGGTAGACAGGGCGAGCAGTTCTTC

V: TRBV19
size: .
D: .
J: TRBJ2-5
CDR3: CASKTEETQYF
DNA: TGTGCCAGTAAAACGGAGGAGACCCAGTACTTC

V: TRBV7-2
size: few
D: .
J: TRBJ1-4
CDR3: CASSLAPNEKLFF
DNA: TGTGCCAGCAGCTTAGCCCCTAATGAAAAACTGTTTTTT

V: TRBV29-1
size: .
D: TRBD1
J: TRBJ2-3
CDR3: CSVRKRQGADTQYF
DNA: TGCAGCGTCCGAAAAAGACAGGGAGCAGATACGCAGTATTTT

V: TRBV7-8
size: .
D: .
J: TRBJ2-5
CDR3: CASSLARRVGETQYF
DNA: TGTGCCAGCAGCTTAGCGCGCAGGGTCGGGGAGACCCAGTACTTC

V: TRBV28
size: .
D: .
J: TRBJ2-3
CDR3: CASSLRDINRDTQYF
DNA: TGTGCCAGCAGTTTACGGGACATAAATCGGGATACGCAGTATTTT

V: TRBV10-3
size: .
D: .
J: TRBJ1-2
CDR3: CAITPGSYGYTF
DNA: TGTGCCATCACGCCCGGGTCCTATGGCTACACCTTC